This T cell receptor beta chain derives from a study of blood T cell repertoires in COVID-19 (dated by TCRdb to the early 2020s). Notes on the research overall: Samples from collaborators originated in the United States, Italy and Spain and spanned both the acute and convalescent phases of COVID-19. The material from the prospective study consisted of cDNA or gDNA derived from T cells, B-cell-depleted T cells, or PBMCs. Deeply sampled blood TCRbeta repertoires from subjects exposed to, actively infected with, or recovered from COVID-19 were included in the dataset. A freely available public database, intended as a resource for researchers studying the immune response to SARS-CoV-2, is where the repertoires were released. Samples came from the ongoing ImmuneRACE study (first 160 participants) plus 1,254 subjects from 6 global collaborators. A de-identified subject ID, COVID-19 status, age in years and sex were almost always included in the sample metadata. Where available, HLA class I and class II types were obtained from metadata supplied by the sample provider rather than from assay-based typing. Beyond this particular receptor, the publication reports: Clinical and demographic metadata were provided uncurated, with the amount varying by source and participant.

Collaborating institutions collected whole blood in K2EDTA tubes following their own protocols. Collaborator samples were shipped for TCRbeta analysis as frozen whole blood, isolated PBMCs, or DNA extracted from either sample type. From a lookup of the germline V gene, CDR1 and CDR2 are SQVTM and ANQGSEA. V loses 4 bases of germline sequence and J loses 1 base, and the interval between the two ends is 7 bases. The CDR3 has 12 amino acids, counting the end cysteine and phenylalanine. Just the 36-base CDR3 DNA is kept, in frame starting at base 1. The immunoSEQ Assay, a bias-controlled multiplex PCR, was used to amplify TCRbeta CDR3 regions from genomic DNA. The authors processed their data as follows. The number of nucleated cells in each sample was estimated by amplification of reference gene primers within the assay. To quantify the absolute abundance of each unique TCRbeta CDR3 rearrangement, sequence reads were collapsed and filtered. For each sample, productive Simpson clonality was calculated by taking the square root of Simpson's diversity index across productive rearrangements. The clones in this table, taken by TCRdb from immuneACCESS, are in-frame only. Not every clone is retained; where verified, under half of the shortfall comes from an unresolved V gene, and the cause of the rest is unknown. V, J and clone size are those of that table, while D and trimming were read from the DNA. A total of about 99,000 clones appear in this sample, 79% of them only once. The ten top clones hold 15% to 20% of the sample.

As for this clone: There is no known antigen for this receptor. No quality values exist for individual bases; no much larger clone is one base distant.

What was sequenced was peripheral blood. The sequence was obtained from an elderly woman with active or convalescent COVID-19. The chain links TRBV29-1 with TRBJ1-1, with TRBD1 tentatively as D gene (5 bases match). In nucleotides, the sequence is TGCAGCGTTGTCAGGGAGAACACTGAAGCTTTCTTT. Its protein is CSVVRENTEAFF.